This T cell receptor beta chain stems from a study of blood T cell repertoires in COVID-19. The method was immunoSEQ multiplex PCR; TCRdb's version includes in-frame clones alone and lacks a portion of them. The sample lists more than 65,000 clones; around 90% were seen once. Sequencing input: peripheral blood. The receptor was derived from a human donor in a cohort sampled during active COVID-19.

The CDR3 is CASSLETGALEQYF. The CDR3 coding sequence is TGTGCCAGCAGCTTGGAGACAGGGGCCCTTGAGCAGTACTTC. The chain combines TRBV5-4 with TRBJ2-7; 8 bases are a match to TRBD1. Germline CDR1 and CDR2: SGHNT and YYREEE (reference sequence). V trimming: 0 bases; J trimming: 7 bases; junction bases outside the gene matches: 6. This CDR3 comprises 14 residues.